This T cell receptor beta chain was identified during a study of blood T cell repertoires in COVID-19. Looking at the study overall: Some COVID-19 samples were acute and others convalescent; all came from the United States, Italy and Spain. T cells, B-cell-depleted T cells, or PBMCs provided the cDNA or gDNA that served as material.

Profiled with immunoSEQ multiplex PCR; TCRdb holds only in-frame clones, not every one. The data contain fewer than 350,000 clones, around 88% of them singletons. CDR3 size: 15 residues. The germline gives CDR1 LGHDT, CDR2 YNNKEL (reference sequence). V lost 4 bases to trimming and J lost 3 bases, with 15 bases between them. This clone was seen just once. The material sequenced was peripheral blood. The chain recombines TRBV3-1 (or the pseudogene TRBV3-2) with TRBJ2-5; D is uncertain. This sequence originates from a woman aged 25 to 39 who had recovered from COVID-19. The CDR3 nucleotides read TGTGCCAGCAGCCTACGACTCCCCAGAAAAGAGACCCAGTACTTC. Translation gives CASSLRLPRKETQYF.